The TCR beta chain under discussion was sequenced for a study of OX40 agonist ivuxolimab in advanced cancers. Study at large: The mean age was roughly 60 years, ranging from 23 to 79, with 65% to 90% of participants male.

The CDR3 consists of 15 residues. Germline CDR1 and CDR2: PRHDT and FYEKMQ (reference sequence). The V gene lost 2 bases and the J gene lost 4 bases, with 14 bases spanning the gap. With respect to this clone: Its antigen remains unidentified.

Study results and caveats: Clonal expansion was seen in CD4+ and CD8+ blood T cells by week 6 at 0.1 to 3.0 mg/kg. CD8+ T cells (on average) carried more expanded clones than CD4+ T cells.

Using immunoSEQ multiplex PCR, the repertoire was profiled, and TCRdb retains in-frame clones only, with some absent. The table lists tens of thousands of clones, 82% of them singletons. Sequencing used CD4+ or CD8+ T cells sorted from blood, obtained in a trial of the OX40 agonist ivuxolimab. The V and J genes are TRBV13 and TRBJ1-2; D remains ambiguous. This clonotype originated in an adult with an advanced solid tumor such as melanoma, head and neck, liver or kidney cancer. This CDR3 is CASSLFGRIGYGYTF. The CDR3 DNA reads as TGTGCCAGCAGCTTATTCGGCAGGATTGGCTATGGCTACACCTTC.